Each of the 16 T cell receptor beta chains below was sequenced from the same sample in a study of CD8+ T cells in alopecia areata. Extracted RNA was reverse transcribed into cDNA, the sequencing template. TCRdb's copy holds only in-frame clones and misses some; the assay was immunoSEQ multiplex PCR. The table lists over 70,000 clones, around 66% of them singletons. The treatment: oral pan-JAK inhibitor, 5-10 mg twice daily. The sequences come from CD8+ T cells sorted from blood, collected at week 24, from a patient treated with tofacitinib. The receptors shown here come from a human donor with alopecia areata.

The chain has TRBV19 and TRBJ2-7, with D perhaps matching TRBD2 (5 bases). Germline V gene sequence: CDR1 LNHDA, CDR2 SQIVND (reference sequence). This CDR3 comprises 17 residues. The V gene lost 2 bases and the J gene lost 2 bases, with 19 bases spanning the gap. The CDR3 nucleotides read TGTGCCAGTAGTATAAACCCCCTAGCTTTCGGGGCCTACGAGCAGTACTTC. Residues: CASSINPLAFGAYEQYF.

The chain uses TRBV6-5 and TRBJ2-2; D may match TRBD1 or TRBD2 (6 bases each). This CDR3 has 13 residues. Germline lookup yields CDR1 MNHEY and CDR2 SVGAGI. Trimming left V 10 bases short and J 4 bases short, with 13 bases between. CDR3 residues: CATGVGGTGELFF. In DNA, the CDR3 is TGTGCCACAGGGGTCGGGGGCACCGGGGAGCTGTTTTTT.

Notes on this clone: The same CDR3 arises from other DNA sequences in this sample as well. This chain uses TRBV5-1 with TRBJ1-1; maybe TRBD1 (5 bases). The length of the CDR3 is 14 residues. With 0 bases removed from V and 1 base from J, the gap between germline ends came to 7 bases. The germline V gene encodes CDR1 SGHRS and CDR2 YFSETQ. CDR3: CASSLGTGNTEAFF. CDR3 DNA sequence: TGCGCCAGCAGCTTGGGAACAGGGAACACTGAAGCTTTCTTT.

This clone was picked up one time. The chain couples TRBV7-2 to TRBJ2-1, with 12 bases aligning to TRBD2. The germline gives CDR1 SGHTA, CDR2 FQGNSA. CDR3 length: 17 amino acids. The V segment lost 6 bases and the J segment 7 bases; nucleotides outside the gene matches: 13. The CDR3 region is CASRLHGTSGPWNEQFF. The CDR3 DNA reads TGTGCCAGCAGGTTACACGGGACTAGCGGGCCGTGGAATGAGCAGTTCTTC.

This sequence joins TRBV27 and TRBJ2-7; 7 positions match TRBD2. V shed 5 bases, J shed 2 bases, and the junction held 6 bases outside the gene matches. This CDR3 contains 14 residues. Germline V gene lookup returns CDR1 MNHEY and CDR2 SMNVEV (reference sequence). CDR3 sequence (DNA): TGTGCCAGCAGTGCGTCCAGCGGGGCCTACGAGCAGTACTTC. Its protein product is CASSASSGAYEQYF.

The rearrangement uses TRBV7-8 and TRBJ2-7; 11 bases fit TRBD2. CDR3 length equals 16 residues. Per germline, CDR1 SGHVS and CDR2 FQNEAQ. V trimming: 4 bases; J trimming: 7 bases; junction bases outside the gene matches: 12. The CDR3 sequence: CASSSPASGRPREQYF. DNA for the CDR3: TGTGCCAGCAGCTCACCAGCTAGCGGGAGGCCCCGAGAGCAGTACTTC.

V is TRBV7-9 and J is TRBJ2-5; tentative D call: TRBD2 (6 bases). Germline CDR1 is SEHNR and CDR2 is FQNEAQ (reference sequence). This CDR3 spans 15 amino acids. The germline V and J ends were trimmed by 5 bases and 3 bases, with 16 bases remaining between them. The CDR3 spells CASSRNGGLEETQYF. In DNA, the CDR3 is TGTGCCAGCAGCCGAAATGGGGGACTGGAAGAGACCCAGTACTTC.

This clone has just one count. The V and J genes are TRBV27 and TRBJ1-1, with TRBD1 as a possible D gene (5 bases). Germline values: CDR1 MNHEY, CDR2 SMNVEV (reference sequence). V lost 5 bases and J lost 1, with 8 bases in between. CDR3 size: 13 residues. As DNA, the CDR3 is TGTGCCAGCAGTCAGACAGCGAACACTGAAGCTTTCTTT. Protein: CASSQTANTEAFF.

This chain joins TRBV23-1 and TRBJ1-2, with 8 positions matching TRBD1. TRBV23-1 is marked as an open reading frame, function uncertain. After removal of 4 bases from V and 4 bases from J, the junction contained 5 bases not matched to a gene. This CDR3 spans 14 amino acids. The CDR3 protein is CASSPPGTGYGYTF. CDR3 in DNA: TGCGCCAGCAGTCCACCCGGGACAGGCTATGGCTACACCTTC.

This chain links TRBV5-1 with TRBJ1-1; D is perhaps TRBD1 (6 bases). There are 17 residues in the CDR3. Trimming stripped 3 bases from V and 8 bases from J, with 26 bases between. Germline CDR1 is SGHRS and CDR2 is YFSETQ. The CDR3 region has the DNA TGCGCCAGCAGCTGGAAATCTTTGGCAGGGGAAAGTCCCGAAGCTTTCTTT. Amino acids: CASSWKSLAGESPEAFF.

The rearrangement joins TRBV19 to TRBJ2-1; possible D gene TRBD1, 6 bases. The CDR3 runs 11 residues. CDR1 is LNHDA and CDR2 is SQIVND in the germline V gene (reference sequence). V lost 11 bases and J lost 6, with 11 bases in between. CDR3 amino acids: CACSGVNEQFF. CDR3 in DNA: TGTGCCTGCTCAGGGGTCAATGAGCAGTTCTTC.

V usage is TRBV10-3 and J usage is TRBJ2-2; D remains ambiguous. The CDR3 has 17 residues. The germline CDR1 and CDR2 sequences are ENHRY and SYGVKD. Trimming left V 3 bases short and J 5 bases short, with 19 bases between. CDR3 sequence (DNA): TGTGCCATCAGTGAACCGGGCGCAGGCGTCCCAACCGGGGAGCTGTTTTTT. This translates into CAISEPGAGVPTGELFF.

This clone was counted at least ten times. The V and J genes are TRBV27 and TRBJ2-6; a possible D gene is TRBD2 (7 bases). This CDR3 contains 16 residues. V was cut by 4 bases and J by 3 bases, with 13 bases left in between. Germline-derived CDR1 and CDR2 are MNHEY and SMNVEV (reference sequence). CDR3 DNA sequence: TGTGCCAGCAGTTCAATGGGGGGGCTTGGGGCCAACGTCCTGACTTTC. Its protein is CASSSMGGLGANVLTF.

This rearrangement joins TRBV4-3 to TRBJ1-2, with D possibly matching TRBD1 (5 bases). The V and J ends lost 0 bases and 5 bases respectively, with 10 bases between them. This CDR3 region has 14 residues. Germline CDR1 is LGHNA and CDR2 is YSLEER. CDR3 DNA sequence: TGCGCCAGCAGCCAAGATCGACAGAGTTATGGCTACACCTTC. Translated, it gives CASSQDRQSYGYTF.

The chain recombines TRBV25-1 with TRBJ2-3; no clear D gene. Trimming stripped 4 bases from V and 2 bases from J, with 4 bases between. The CDR3 totals 12 residues. From germline, CDR1 is MGHDK and CDR2 SYGVNS. The CDR3 nucleotides are TGTGCCAGCAGTGTTTACACAGATACGCAGTATTTT. Protein sequence: CASSVYTDTQYF.

The V gene is TRBV4-1, the J gene TRBJ1-5; no definite D call. The CDR3 runs 16 residues. The V end was cut by 0 bases, the J end by 3 bases, with 12 bases between. Germline values: CDR1 MGHRA, CDR2 YSYEKL. The CDR3 loop reads CASSQDSQVPNQPQHF. The DNA for the CDR3 is TGCGCCAGCAGCCAAGATTCTCAGGTCCCCAATCAGCCCCAGCATTTT.